Listed below are T cell receptor beta chains from one sample, sequenced in a study of cytotoxic CD8 clonotypes in ibrutinib-treated CLL. Method: immunoSEQ multiplex PCR; TCRdb's copy keeps in-frame clones and lacks some. Altogether about 330,000 clones are present, roughly 71% being singletons, with the ten largest covering roughly 6.3%. Here the sequenced sample was PBMCs, taken after 36 months of ibrutinib treatment. All receptors come from a human donor with chronic lymphocytic leukemia. CDR3s include the opening cysteine and the closing phenylalanine or tryptophan.

J	V	CDR3
TRBJ1-1	TRBV6-6	CASTPPQGTEAFF
TRBJ1-6	TRBV19	CASSSGSYNSPLHF
TRBJ2-1	TRBV18	CASSADRGREQFF
TRBJ2-1	TRBV7-9	CASSVDRYNEQFF
TRBJ2-7	TRBV6-6	CASSPDRGPYEQYF
TRBJ1-1	TRBV9	CASSGQPYTEAFF
TRBJ2-1	TRBV10-3	CAISLGSSYNEQFF
TRBJ2-7	TRBV10-3	CAIRDRRQGDEQYF
TRBJ2-6	TRBV7-2	CASSLLGGSGANVLTF
TRBJ1-4	TRBV13	CASSSRQGGDEKLFF
TRBJ2-7	TRBV7-2	CASSLGAEPYEQYF
TRBJ2-7	TRBV9	CASSVGDSSYEQYF
TRBJ2-7	TRBV25-1	CASSEYPGTSASEQYF
TRBJ1-3	TRBV28	CASSSFTGGGPYSGNTIYF
TRBJ2-5	TRBV5-1	CASRPVGAGRGETQYF
TRBJ2-5	TRBV18	CASSPIGARETQYF
TRBJ2-7	TRBV5-1	CASSYWAGGHEQYF
TRBJ1-1	TRBV2	CASRVGHMNTEAFF
TRBJ2-7	TRBV10-1	CASSQGYSYEQYF
TRBJ2-5	TRBV7-2	CASSLGPGGETQYF
TRBJ1-2	TRBV4-2	CASSQGRGGHGYTF
TRBJ1-2	TRBV4-1	CASRRTGGLVGYTF
TRBJ2-7	TRBV19	CASSPPPGSRGSYEQYF
TRBJ1-2	TRBV5-6	CASSPLVAGYGYTF
TRBJ2-2	TRBV7-9	CASRITGELFF
TRBJ2-7	TRBV6-6	CASSYTGQGSYEQYF
TRBJ1-6	TRBV7-9	CASSLTGGLSSPLHF
TRBJ1-1	TRBV25-1	CASSHLGGRGSEAFF
TRBJ1-5	TRBV6-1	CASRETGYQPQHF
TRBJ2-7	TRBV29-1	CSVEDNMGGPEQYF
TRBJ1-5	TRBV18	CASSPDRAGNQPQHF
TRBJ2-1	TRBV27	CASSSSRQSLRNEQFF
TRBJ1-4	TRBV2	CASSVRGGEKLFF
TRBJ1-1	TRBV18	CASSPAAGRGNTEAFF
TRBJ1-2	TRBV7-2	CASSLGQGRNGYTF
TRBJ1-4	TRBV6-1	CASSEAGLHEKLFF
TRBJ2-7	TRBV11-2	CASSLDWTGGYEQYF
TRBJ2-5	TRBV29-1	CSAAREETQYF
TRBJ2-7	TRBV7-2	CASSLAGTSGRAPYEQYF
TRBJ2-3	TRBV5-1	CASSLEQGTDTQYF
TRBJ1-2	TRBV9	CASSPDGTPHGYTF
TRBJ2-7	TRBV2	CASYPGTYEQYF
TRBJ2-7	TRBV9	CASSVVPTGYEQYF
TRBJ2-4	TRBV2	CASSGLAGGDIQYF
TRBJ2-7	TRBV18	CASSTWTSGIYEQYF
TRBJ1-2	TRBV27	CASRGDIYGYTF
TRBJ1-5	TRBV6-5	CASSYRQGLNQPQHF
TRBJ1-5	TRBV27	CASSLHRVSNQPQHF
TRBJ2-7	TRBV2	CASSVGLAAYEQYF
TRBJ2-5	TRBV5-1	CASSLALAAQETQYF
TRBJ2-7	TRBV9	CASSVASRSYEQYF
TRBJ2-7	TRBV5-1	CASSRRPLEQYF
TRBJ2-1	TRBV7-2	CASRNRGGYNEQFF
TRBJ1-2	TRBV5-6	CASSLWSLWGYTF
TRBJ2-1	TRBV4-1	CASSYTGTGRNEQFF
TRBJ2-3	TRBV9	CASSVGQGADTQYF
TRBJ2-5	TRBV28	CASSTSTGNLQETQYF
TRBJ2-7	TRBV6-1	CASSGRPLIAGEESEQYF
TRBJ1-1	TRBV9	CASSGYGTAF
TRBJ1-2	TRBV28	CASRSLGNYTF